This passage covers 17 T cell receptor beta chains from one sample sequenced in a study of brain T cells in children with intractable seizures. Assay used: immunoSEQ multiplex PCR; TCRdb lists only in-frame clones, some missing. This table holds about 80,000 clones, 90% to 95% found once. The material was peripheral blood, obtained at surgery. These TCRs come from a girl aged 2 to 10 with Rasmussen encephalitis and intractable seizures.

This chain joins TRBV6-5 and TRBJ1-6; no reliable D call. Per the germline V gene, CDR1 is MNHEY and CDR2 is SVGAGI. Trimming stripped 2 bases from V and 11 bases from J, with 10 bases between. This CDR3 has 13 amino acids. DNA of the CDR3: TGTGCCAGCAGTTACGTGGGATGGGCACCCCTCCACTTT. Translation: CASSYVGWAPLHF.

By sample share, this clone is medium-sized. This chain uses TRBV6-5 with TRBJ1-4; tentatively, D is TRBD1 (5 bases). CDR1 and CDR2 (germline): MNHEY, SVGAGI. V dropped 5 bases and J dropped 3 bases, with 13 bases sitting between them. The CDR3 runs to 15 residues. The CDR3 nucleotides are TGTGCCAGCAGTAATTCGGGGCTGGCTAATGAAAAACTGTTTTTT. Its protein is CASSNSGLANEKLFF.

The chain joins TRBV19 to TRBJ1-2; 9 bases agree with TRBD1. Germline loops: CDR1 LNHDA, CDR2 SQIVND (reference sequence). J was trimmed by 9 bases and V by 6 bases; bases with no gene match: 11. The CDR3 is 14 residues long. The CDR3 loop is CASRSGTGLDRYTF. In DNA, the CDR3 is TGTGCCAGTAGGTCCGGGACAGGGCTGGATCGCTACACCTTC.

A few counts support this clone. CDR3 nucleotides: TGTGCCAGCAGCTTAAGCCTACTGACAGGGAGCTACGAGCAGTACTTC. Residues: CASSLSLLTGSYEQYF. This chain connects TRBV11-2 to TRBJ2-7; TRBD1 matches at 7 bases. The CDR3 is 16 residues long. Trimming took 2 bases from V and 3 from J; bases not matched to a gene: 10. Germline assignment: CDR1 SGHAT and CDR2 FQNNGV.

The V and J genes are TRBV7-2 and TRBJ1-5; TRBD1 might be the D (5 bases). The V end lost 5 bases, the J end lost 4 bases, and 12 bases lay between the germline ends. Germline V CDR1 and CDR2: SGHTA, FQGNSA. The CDR3 totals 14 residues. This CDR3 is CASSLGRGNQPQHF. CDR3 bases: TGTGCCAGCAGCCTAGGGAGGGGAAATCAGCCCCAGCATTTT.

J is TRBJ2-1 and V is TRBV2, with 11 bases lining up with TRBD2. The CDR3 consists of 15 residues. Germline CDR1 is SNHLY and CDR2 is FYNNEI. V lost 7 bases, J lost 5 bases, and 7 bases stayed unmatched. Here the CDR3 DNA reads TGTGCCAGCAATATACTAGCGGGGGCTAACAATGAGCAGTTCTTC. Translating it yields CASNILAGANNEQFF.

The chain is built from TRBV5-1 and TRBJ2-1, with D possibly TRBD2 on 6 matching bases. The CDR3 contains 15 residues. Trimming left V 1 base short and J 0 bases short, with 8 bases between. From germline, CDR1 is SGHRS and CDR2 YFSETQ. CDR3 in amino acids: CASSLLAISYNEQFF. The CDR3 bases are TGCGCCAGCAGCTTGCTAGCGATCTCCTACAATGAGCAGTTCTTC.

This chain joins TRBV7-3 and TRBJ2-6; D is unresolved. The CDR3 is 14 amino acids. Trimming stripped 2 bases from V and 4 bases from J, with 6 bases between. The germline gives CDR1 SGHTA, CDR2 FQGTGA. The CDR3: CASSLQAGANVLTF. Here the CDR3 DNA reads TGTGCCAGCAGCTTACAGGCCGGGGCCAACGTCCTGACTTTC.

The gene calls are TRBV27 and TRBJ1-5, with D tentatively TRBD1 (6 bases). The CDR3 is 15 residues long. Germline CDR1 MNHEY, CDR2 SMNVEV (reference sequence). V lost 3 bases to trimming and J lost 2 bases, with 11 bases between them. The CDR3: CASSLGGLGNQPQHF. For the CDR3, the DNA is TGTGCCAGCAGTTTGGGGGGGCTTGGCAATCAGCCCCAGCATTTT.

V and J are TRBV18 and TRBJ2-2; D is unclear. CDR1 and CDR2 from the germline V gene are KGHSH and LQKENI. This CDR3 has 12 amino acids. Trimming removed 4 bases at V and 7 bases at J, with 7 bases between. In nucleotides, the CDR3 is TGTGCCAGCTCACTCAGGAACGGGGAGCTGTTTTTT. It specifies CASSLRNGELFF.

The V and J genes are TRBV27 and TRBJ2-7; a weak D match, TRBD1 (5 bases). The germline CDR1 and CDR2 sequences are MNHEY and SMNVEV (reference sequence). The CDR3 runs to 14 residues. V was clipped by 6 bases and J by 0 bases, with 12 bases between them. The CDR3 nucleotides read TGTGCCAGCAGAGACAGACCGCTCTCCTACGAGCAGTACTTC. This translates into CASRDRPLSYEQYF.

The count of this clone is one. This chain links TRBV19 with TRBJ1-1; perhaps TRBD1 as D (6 bases). Germline V gene data show CDR1 as LNHDA and CDR2 as SQIVND (reference sequence). V gave up 6 bases and J gave up 0 bases, with 14 bases separating them. CDR3 size: 15 residues. The CDR3 DNA follows: TGTGCCAGTAGGTCGGGGGCCTCCTTGAACACTGAAGCTTTCTTT. This encodes CASRSGASLNTEAFF. The complete variable domain, with remaining parts taken from reference TRBV19 and TRBJ1-1, reads DGGITQSPKYLFRKEGQNVTLSCEQNLNHDAMYWYRQDPGQGLRLIYYSQIVNDFQKGDIAEGYSVSREKKESFPLTVTSAQKNPTAFYLCASRSGASLNTEAFFGQGTRLTVV.

This chain's CDR3 is CASSSGGDQPQHF. The CDR3, as DNA: TGTGCCAGCAGTTCGGGGGGGGATCAGCCCCAGCATTTT. The chain carries TRBV12-3 or TRBV12-4 and TRBJ1-5; tentative D call: TRBD1 (5 bases). The CDR3 consists of 13 residues. V was pared by 4 bases and J by 5 bases, with 9 bases between.

This rearrangement joins TRBV15 to TRBJ2-2; possible D gene TRBD1, 6 bases. Trimming pared 0 bases from V and 0 bases from J, leaving 23 bases between. Looked up from germline, CDR1 is LNHNV and CDR2 is YYDKDF (reference sequence). This CDR3 comprises 21 residues. The CDR3 DNA is TGTGCCACCAGCAGAGACCTTAGGGGGTCGATCCTTCCTCCGAACACCGGGGAGCTGTTTTTT. Translating gives CATSRDLRGSILPPNTGELFF.

This clone has only a few counts. The chain couples TRBV9 to TRBJ2-1; TRBD2 matches at 13 bases. Losses at the gene ends were 0 bases for V and 3 bases for J; bases not matched to a gene: 3. The CDR3 sequence is 17 residues long. The germline CDR1 and CDR2 sequences are SGDLS and YYNGEE. CDR3 sequence (DNA): TGTGCCAGCAGCGTAGAGGGACTAGCGGGGAACTACAATGAGCAGTTCTTC. Protein sequence: CASSVEGLAGNYNEQFF.

The chain is built from TRBV28 and TRBJ1-6; D unresolved. Trimming cost V 3 bases and J 8 bases, with 5 bases left between them. Germline CDR1 reads MDHEN; CDR2 reads SYDVKM. This CDR3 region has 12 residues. The chain's CDR3 is CASSFSHSPLHF. In DNA form, the CDR3 reads TGTGCCAGCAGTTTTAGTCATTCACCCCTCCACTTT.

The chain employs TRBV7-6 and TRBJ2-3; D is perhaps TRBD2 (6 bases). The germline V and J ends were trimmed by 3 bases and 1 base, with 8 bases remaining between them. The length of the CDR3 is 14 residues. CDR1 and CDR2 (germline): SGHVS, FNYEAQ. For the CDR3, the DNA is TGTGCCAGCAGCTTGGGACTGGGCACAGATACGCAGTATTTT. Translating it yields CASSLGLGTDTQYF.